This entry features one TCR beta chain sequence. No antigen is known for it. The data originate from a study of cytomegalovirus exposure and HLA in healthy donors. Trimming removed 2 bases from V and 2 bases from J, with 10 bases in between. In germline, CDR1 is MNHEY, CDR2 SMNVEV (reference sequence). The CDR3 contains 15 residues. This PCR relied on a set of 60 Vbeta primers and 13 Jbeta primers. Sequenced by immunoSEQ multiplex PCR; TCRdb stores in-frame clones only, minus some. The data hold around 200,000 clones, with around 85% observed a single time. General observations from the study: It was taken for granted in presence/absence analyses that sequencing depth across donors was roughly uniform.

The chain employs TRBV27 and TRBJ1-5; no firm D call. This clonotype was sampled from a man aged 45-60 years in good health and CMV-seronegative. The material sequenced was PBMCs. CDR3 region: CASSLHLLGNQPQHF. CDR3 DNA sequence: TGTGCCAGCAGTTTACACTTGCTGGGCAATCAGCCCCAGCATTTT.